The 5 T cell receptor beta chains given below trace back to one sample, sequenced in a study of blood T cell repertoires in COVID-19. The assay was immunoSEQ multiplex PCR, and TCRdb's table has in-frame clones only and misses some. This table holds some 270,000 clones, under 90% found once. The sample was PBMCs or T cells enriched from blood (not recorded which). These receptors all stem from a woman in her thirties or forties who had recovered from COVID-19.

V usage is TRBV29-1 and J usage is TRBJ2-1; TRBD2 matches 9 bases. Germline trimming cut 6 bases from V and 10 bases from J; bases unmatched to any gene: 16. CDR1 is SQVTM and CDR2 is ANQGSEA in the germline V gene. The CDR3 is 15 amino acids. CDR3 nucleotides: TGCAGCGTCGCACCTCGACTAGCGGAAAGAGGGGAGCAGTTCTTC. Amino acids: CSVAPRLAERGEQFF.

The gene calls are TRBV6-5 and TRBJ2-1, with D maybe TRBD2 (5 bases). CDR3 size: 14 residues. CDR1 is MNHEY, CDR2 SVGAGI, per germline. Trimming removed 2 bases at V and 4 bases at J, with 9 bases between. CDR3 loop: CASSYGAVYNEQFF. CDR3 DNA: TGTGCCAGCAGTTACGGAGCGGTTTACAATGAGCAGTTCTTC.

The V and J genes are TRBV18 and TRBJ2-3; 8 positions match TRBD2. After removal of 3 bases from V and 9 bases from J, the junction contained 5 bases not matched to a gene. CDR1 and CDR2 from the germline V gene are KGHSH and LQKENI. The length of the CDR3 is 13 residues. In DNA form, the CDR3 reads TGTGCCAGCTCACCCGGGCCTAGCGGGACGCAGTATTTT. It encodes CASSPGPSGTQYF.

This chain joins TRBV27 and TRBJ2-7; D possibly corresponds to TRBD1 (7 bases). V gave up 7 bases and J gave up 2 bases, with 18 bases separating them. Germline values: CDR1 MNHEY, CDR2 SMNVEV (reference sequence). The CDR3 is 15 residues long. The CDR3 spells CASTSTQGGTYEQYF. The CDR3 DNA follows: TGTGCCAGCACCTCGACCCAGGGGGGTACCTACGAGCAGTACTTC.

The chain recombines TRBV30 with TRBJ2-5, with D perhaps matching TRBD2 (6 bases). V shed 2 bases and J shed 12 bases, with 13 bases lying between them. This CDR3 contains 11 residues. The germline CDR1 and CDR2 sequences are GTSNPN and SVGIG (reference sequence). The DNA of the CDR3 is TGTGCCTGGAGTATCCGCGGGGCCAAGTACTTC. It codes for CAWSIRGAKYF.